The entry below gives a single T cell receptor (beta chain) sequence along with its context. Its target is not known. Time point specified: after neoadjuvant nivolumab, at surgical resection. Germline V gives CDR1 MRHNA, CDR2 SNTAGT. V dropped 5 bases and J dropped 1 base, with 9 bases sitting between them. The CDR3 consists of 14 residues. The sample belongs to a study of neoadjuvant anti-PD-1 for oral cavity cancer. Whole-study findings and limits: TCR analyses covered only three patients per response group.

Most PBMC samples had approximately 440 ng input DNA in six replicates. Method: immunoSEQ multiplex PCR; TCRdb's copy keeps in-frame clones and lacks some. This table holds about 32,000 clones, 80% found once. The sequencing here drew on PBMCs, taken after nivolumab (anti-PD-1) treatment. The chain employs TRBV6-4 and TRBJ2-1, with D possibly TRBD1 on 5 matching bases. The receptor's source is a person aged 35 to 85 with oral cavity squamous cell carcinoma. The CDR3 DNA reads TGTGCCAGCAGTACAGACAGTTCCTACAATGAGCAGTTCTTC. Amino acid sequence: CASSTDSSYNEQFF.